The entry below describes one TCR beta chain. Its antigen remains unknown. The sample is drawn from a study of monozygotic twins with inflammatory bowel disease. The study, taken as a whole, reports: The co-twins with IBD showed lower TCRbeta diversity (inverse Simpson) than their healthy siblings.

TCRdb derives one entry per CDR3 protein from the 5' RACE reads, leaving out DNA. The sample's table shows under 150,000 distinct CDR3 sequences. Germline assignment: CDR1 MRHNA and CDR2 SNTAGT. The CDR3 contains 22 residues. Sequencing used blood. The V call is TRBV6-4, the J call TRBJ2-6; checking the TCRdb D call of TRBD1 is not possible without DNA. The TCR was taken from a human donor with ulcerative colitis or Crohn's disease, or a healthy co-twin of an affected twin (not recorded which). The CDR3 loop reads CASKFSYLAGTGFSSGANVLTF.